This T cell receptor (beta chain) was sequenced in a study of CD8 T cells in ankylosing spondylitis. TCRdb called the 5' RACE reads again in MiXCR, with one record for every CDR3 protein. Here the sample spans approximately 300,000 distinct CDR3 sequences, less than 25% being singletons. V shed 0 bases and J shed 4 bases, with 13 bases lying between them. The CDR3 runs to 15 residues. Looked up from germline, CDR1 is SGDLS and CDR2 is YYNGEE. V usage is TRBV9 and J usage is TRBJ1-2; D ambiguous. Material: blood, either unsorted or a sorted T cell fraction (not recorded which). The TCR originated in a female donor with ankylosing spondylitis or in good health (not recorded which). The CDR3 DNA reads TGTGCCAGCAGCGTAGTAGGCAGTAATCTCTATGGCTACACCTTC. This gives the protein CASSVVGSNLYGYTF.